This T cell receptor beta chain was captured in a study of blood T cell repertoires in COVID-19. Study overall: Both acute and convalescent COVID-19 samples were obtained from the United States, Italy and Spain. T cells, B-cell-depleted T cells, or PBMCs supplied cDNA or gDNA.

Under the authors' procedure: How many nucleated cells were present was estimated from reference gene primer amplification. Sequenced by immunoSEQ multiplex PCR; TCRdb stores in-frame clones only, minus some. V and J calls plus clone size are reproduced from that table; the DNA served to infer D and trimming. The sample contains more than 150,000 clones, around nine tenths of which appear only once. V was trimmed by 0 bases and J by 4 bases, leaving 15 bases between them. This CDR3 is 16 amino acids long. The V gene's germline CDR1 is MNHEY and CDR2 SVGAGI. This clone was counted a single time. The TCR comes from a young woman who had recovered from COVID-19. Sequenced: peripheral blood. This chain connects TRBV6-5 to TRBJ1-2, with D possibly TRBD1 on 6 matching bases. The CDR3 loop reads CASSYSSRGASYGYTF. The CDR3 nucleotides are TGTGCCAGCAGTTACTCGAGCCGGGGGGCTAGCTATGGCTACACCTTC.